The 20 T cell receptor beta chains in this list originate from one sample, sequenced in a study of low-dose radiotherapy and immunotherapy resistance in tumors. TRAV- and TRBV-specific primers were used for first-strand cDNA, which covered alpha and beta chains. With a constant-region primer and a V-primer adapter, TCRs were subjected to approximately 21 PCR cycles of amplification. TCRdb re-derived calls from the reads in MiXCR, one entry per CDR3 protein. The sample holds more than 30,000 distinct CDR3 sequences, around 54% seen once. Time point specified: after trial treatment. Treatment reported: LDRT plus nivolumab, ipilimumab, low-dose cyclophosphamide and aspirin (RACIN trial). Sequences were derived from PBMCs, sampled after low-dose radiotherapy plus immunotherapy. The receptors originated from a male donor with gallbladder cancer.

This clonotype was seen only a few times. The chain recombines TRBV6-6 with TRBJ2-7; 8 nucleotides match TRBD2. The V gene end was trimmed by 6 bases and the J gene end by 7 bases; junction bases not matched to a gene: 11. Per the germline V gene, CDR1 is MNHNY and CDR2 is SVGAGI (reference sequence). This CDR3 spans 14 amino acids. The CDR3 DNA reads TGTGCCAGCAGGTTGCCTAGCGGGTCGGGGGAGCAGTACTTC. Protein sequence: CASRLPSGSGEQYF.

A word on this clonotype: A far larger clone is off by one base, so a read error is likely. The rearrangement joins TRBV5-4 to TRBJ2-1, with D tentatively TRBD1 (5 bases). TRBJ2-7 explains the end of the DNA better; the J call may be wrong. Per germline, CDR1 SGHNT and CDR2 YYREEE (reference sequence). CDR3 length: 14 amino acids. DNA of the CDR3: TGTGCCAGCAAGATGGACACGGCCTCCTACGAGCAGTACTTC. Translation gives CASKMDTASYEQYF.

The gene calls are TRBV6-5 and TRBJ1-3; the D is unclear. Germline V gene sequence: CDR1 MNHEY, CDR2 SVGAGI. This CDR3 spans 13 amino acids. V was trimmed by 5 bases and J by 4 bases, leaving 9 bases between them. CDR3 sequence (DNA): TGTGCCAGCAGTCAACGTCTGGGAAACACCATATATTTT. This codes for CASSQRLGNTIYF.

The genes are TRBV24-1 and TRBJ2-7, with D perhaps TRBD1 (6 bases). V lost 6 bases, J lost 2 bases, and 10 bases lay in between. Germline CDR1 is KGHDR and CDR2 is SFDVKD. CDR3 length: 13 amino acids. The CDR3, as DNA: TGTGCCACCAGTAGGACAGCCCCCTACGAGCAGTACTTC. It is translated as CATSRTAPYEQYF.

The sample holds one count of this clonotype. J is TRBJ1-3 and V is TRBV7-2; D is unresolved. The germline V gene has CDR1 SGHTA and CDR2 FQGNSA. The CDR3 length is 16 residues. V lost 5 bases to trimming and J lost 4 bases, with 18 bases between them. The CDR3 region is CASSPAALGFGNTIYF. In DNA form, the CDR3 reads TGTGCCAGCAGCCCAGCGGCGCTGGGCTTCGGAAACACCATATATTTT.

Within the sample, this clonotype is medium-sized. The chain joins TRBV12-5 to TRBJ2-5; D perhaps matches TRBD1 (5 bases). Trimming took off 6 bases at V and 5 bases at J, with 13 bases between the two ends. CDR3 length: 13 residues. From germline, CDR1 is LGHNT and CDR2 FRNRAP. In DNA form, the CDR3 reads TGTGCTAGTGGAGACAGCCCCCTGGAGACCCAGTACTTC. Its protein is CASGDSPLETQYF.

This clonotype has at least ten counts. This chain uses TRBV5-1 with TRBJ2-5, with D possibly TRBD2 on 5 matching bases. Looked up from germline, CDR1 is SGHRS and CDR2 is YFSETQ. The CDR3 runs 14 residues. Between the trimmed V and J ends, which lost 0 bases and 4 bases, there was a span of 10 bases. The CDR3: CASSLAPEGETQYF. The CDR3 DNA reads as TGCGCCAGCAGCTTGGCCCCCGAGGGAGAGACCCAGTACTTC.

This clonotype was seen a handful of times. This chain joins TRBV27 and TRBJ2-3, with 8 bases that match TRBD2. The V segment lost 5 bases and the J segment 6 bases; nucleotides outside the gene matches: 10. This CDR3 contains 15 residues. CDR1 is MNHEY, CDR2 SMNVEV, per germline (reference sequence). The CDR3: CASSLDGGGSDTQYF. The CDR3 DNA reads TGTGCCAGCAGTCTAGACGGGGGGGGTTCTGATACGCAGTATTTT.

This chain uses TRBV12-3 or TRBV12-4 with TRBJ1-4; D ambiguous. V dropped 4 bases and J dropped 0 bases, with 12 bases sitting between them. The length of the CDR3 is 16 residues. Here the CDR3 DNA reads TGTGCCAGCAGTTACGGTTTGAGCGCAACTAATGAAAAACTGTTTTTT. Translated: CASSYGLSATNEKLFF.

This clonotype came up many times. The V and J genes are TRBV4-3 and TRBJ2-7; tentative D call: TRBD2 (5 bases). The V gene's germline CDR1 is LGHNA and CDR2 YSLEER. Trimming removed 2 bases from V and 1 base from J, with 12 bases in between. The CDR3 is 15 amino acids. CDR3 in DNA: TGCGCCAGCAGCCAATTCCCTTCGGGATCCTACGAGCAGTACTTC. Translating gives CASSQFPSGSYEQYF.

The rearrangement links TRBV9 to TRBJ2-1; 12 positions agree with TRBD1. The ends lost 0 bases at V and 9 bases at J; junction bases unmatched: 4. Germline CDR1 and CDR2: SGDLS and YYNGEE. This CDR3 contains 15 residues. The CDR3 coding sequence is TGTGCCAGCAGCGTAGGGGACAGGGGGCTTGGTGAGCAGTTCTTC. Encoded protein: CASSVGDRGLGEQFF.

In this sample, this clonotype is medium-sized. The chain couples TRBV5-1 to TRBJ2-1; tentatively, D is TRBD2 (6 bases). Per the germline V gene, CDR1 is SGHRS and CDR2 is YFSETQ. Trimming pared 0 bases from V and 7 bases from J, leaving 14 bases between. There are 15 residues in the CDR3. CDR3 sequence (DNA): TGCGCCAGCAGCTTGGCCGGGACGGGGAGGAATGAGCAGTTCTTC. This encodes CASSLAGTGRNEQFF.

The chain links TRBV6-5 to TRBJ1-6, with 8 nucleotides matching TRBD1. Germline V CDR1 and CDR2: MNHEY, SVGAGI. There are 15 residues in the CDR3. Trimming cost V 3 bases and J 6 bases; bases outside gene matches: 4. CDR3 residues: CASSYQGASNSPLHF. The CDR3 DNA is TGTGCCAGCAGTTATCAGGGGGCGAGTAATTCACCCCTCCACTTT.

The chain is built from TRBV18 and TRBJ2-3; the D call may be TRBD1 or TRBD2 (5 bases each). The germline V gene encodes CDR1 KGHSH and CDR2 LQKENI. The CDR3 totals 13 residues. Trimming stripped 2 bases from V and 4 bases from J, with 7 bases between. As DNA, the CDR3 is TGTGCCAGCTCACCAAGGGACGCAGATACGCAGTATTTT. Amino acids: CASSPRDADTQYF.

This clonotype was observed at least ten times. This chain uses TRBV7-2 with TRBJ2-3; 11 bases line up with TRBD2. J lost 4 bases, V lost 0 bases, and 3 bases had no gene match. The CDR3 runs to 16 residues. Germline V lookup: CDR1 SGHTA, CDR2 FQGNSA. The CDR3 DNA is TGTGCCAGCAGCTTAGCGGGACTAGCGGTGTCAGATACGCAGTATTTT. Amino acid sequence: CASSLAGLAVSDTQYF.

This clonotype was observed a single time. A read error is the likely source, as a far larger clone sits one nucleotide away. V is TRBV2 and J is TRBJ2-3, with a possible D match to TRBD2 (6 bases). Germline CDR1 reads SNHLY; CDR2 reads FYNNEI. Trimming took 6 bases from V and 6 from J, leaving 22 bases between them. This CDR3 contains 16 residues. CDR3 DNA sequence: TGTGCCAGCAGCCTCCGGGACTCGGTTCGGACTGATACGCAGTATTTT. As protein: CASSLRDSVRTDTQYF.

Comment on this clonotype: Given a far larger clone just one base away, this is likely a sequencing read error. J is TRBJ2-7 and V is TRBV28; TRBD1 might be the D (5 bases). The CDR3 contains 11 residues. Germline values: CDR1 MDHEN, CDR2 SYDVKM. Trimming pared 11 bases from V and 7 bases from J, leaving 15 bases between. This CDR3 is CASGQGWEQYF. The CDR3, as DNA: TGTGCCTCAGGTCAGGGTTGGGAGCAGTACTTC.

The chain has TRBV5-4 and TRBJ2-2, with 7 nucleotides matching TRBD2. The CDR3 loop spans 15 amino acids. The V and J ends lost 4 bases and 0 bases, in that order; junction bases with no gene match: 3. Germline V gives CDR1 SGHNT, CDR2 YYREEE (reference sequence). CDR3 in DNA: TGTGCCAGCAGCATAGGACTAGCGAACACCGGGGAGCTGTTTTTT. Protein product: CASSIGLANTGELFF.

This clonotype has just a few counts. V gene TRBV6-1 combines with J gene TRBJ1-4; D ambiguous. Trimming left V 3 bases short and J 8 bases short, with 7 bases between. The CDR3 runs to 12 residues. Germline V CDR1 and CDR2: MNHNS, SASEGT. The CDR3: CASSDFKEKLFF. The CDR3 bases are TGTGCCAGCAGTGATTTTAAAGAAAAACTGTTTTTT.

This clonotype was counted a few times. V is TRBV5-1 and J is TRBJ1-4; D unclear. The CDR3 sequence is 18 residues long. Trimming cost V 2 bases and J 0 bases, with 17 bases left between them. Germline lookup yields CDR1 SGHRS and CDR2 YFSETQ. CDR3 sequence reads: CASSLSSVRSATNEKLFF. As DNA, the CDR3 is TGCGCCAGCAGCTTATCGTCGGTGAGGAGTGCAACTAATGAAAAACTGTTTTTT.